This T cell receptor (beta chain) was identified during a study of shared clonotypes between healthy human individuals. Turning to the study itself: Researchers assigned three CD4 naive, three CD4 memory, two CD8 naive and one CD8 memory plate to each donor. Study-wide results and caveats: Shared across a handful of donors were around 5% of the naive CD4 clonotypes. Non-shared clonotypes showed lower generation probabilities than clonotypes common to all four donors.

In regard to this clone: Its antigen is not identified.

Germline V CDR1 and CDR2: SGHRS, YFSETQ. This CDR3 has 13 residues. V was clipped by 2 bases and J by 6 bases, with 8 bases between them. In the naive CD8 group, cells lacked CD45RO and were positively selected for CCR7, so terminally differentiated effector memory CD45RA+ cells were left out. None of the donors, who were healthy HIV-negative adults, had recently had acute infections or vaccinations. Measured with immunoSEQ multiplex PCR; TCRdb has only the in-frame clones, and not every one. Of millions of clones listed, 93% are singletons. The sequence came from a man younger than 30 in good health. Some clones in this sample may be carry-over from other donors' samples. Sample: naive CD8+ T cells from PBMCs. The chain joins TRBV5-1 to TRBJ2-2; D may be TRBD1 (6 bases). The CDR3 region is CASSLQGAGELFF. The CDR3 DNA sequence: TGCGCCAGCAGCTTACAGGGCGCCGGGGAGCTGTTTTTT. Full variable domain (missing parts from reference TRBV5-1 and TRBJ2-2): KAGVTQTPRYLIKTRGQQVTLSCSPISGHRSVSWYQQTPGQGLQFLFEYFSETQRNKGNFPGRFSGRQFSNSRSEMNVSTLELGDSALYLCASSLQGAGELFFGEGSRLTVL.